Listed below are T cell receptor beta chains from one sample, sequenced in a study of tumor-infiltrating lymphocytes in primary liver carcinoma. TCRdb reprocessed the multiplex PCR reads with MiXCR, giving one entry per CDR3 protein. The sample has roughly 100,000 distinct CDR3 sequences, approximately 82% seen once; the top ten hold 15% to 20%. The sequenced sample was liver tumor tissue from sampling region 3. The origin of the receptors is a man aged 40-50 years with primary liver carcinoma and hepatitis B virus infection. The CDR3 runs from the conserved cysteine through the conserved F or W. The order of the fields is CDR3 protein, CDR3 DNA, D gene, J gene, V gene, clone size. The D gene is left open where the match is weak. Not every row has a clone size; where given, it reads once, few, many or a size class.

CDR3: CASSPGGYGHYF
DNA: TGTGCCAGTAGTCCCGGGGGCTACGGGCACTACTTC
D: NA
J: TRBJ2-7
V: TRBV11-2
size: NA

CDR3: CASSYQLGIEQFF
DNA: TGTGCCAGTAGTTACCAGCTGGGCATTGAGCAGTTCTTC
D: NA
J: TRBJ2-1
V: TRBV6-2/TRBV6-3
size: NA

CDR3: CSVEEDKGRSEKLFF
DNA: TGCAGTGTTGAAGAAGACAAGGGCAGGAGTGAAAAACTGTTCTTT
D: NA
J: TRBJ1-4
V: TRBV29-1
size: few

CDR3: CASSPDSGGADMQYF
DNA: TGTGCCAGCAGCCCAGACTCGGGCGGAGCCGATATGCAGTATTTC
D: NA
J: TRBJ2-3
V: TRBV11-2
size: NA

CDR3: CASSPLGLAGGPYNEQFF
DNA: TGTGCCAGCAGTCCCCTCGGACTAGCGGGAGGGCCCTACAATGAGCAGTTCTTC
D: TRBD2
J: TRBJ2-1
V: TRBV28
size: many

CDR3: CTSSDQPGGGPHIF
DNA: TGTACCAGCAGTGACCAGCCGGGGGGAGGGCCCCACATCTTC
D: TRBD2
J: TRBJ2-1
V: TRBV6-4
size: NA

CDR3: CTSRGKRPYEQYF
DNA: TGTACCAGCAGGGGGAAGCGACCCTACGAGCAGTATTTC
D: TRBD1
J: TRBJ2-7
V: TRBV11-1
size: NA

CDR3: CASSKAVAGGGTGTQCF
DNA: TGTGCCAGCAGTAAAGCGGTCGCGGGAGGGGGCACAGGTACGCAGTGTTTT
D: TRBD2
J: TRBJ2-3
V: TRBV11-3
size: NA

CDR3: CSVIPGLGVHEQYF
DNA: TGCAGCGTTATACCGGGACTAGGTGTCCACGAGCAGTACTTT
D: TRBD2
J: TRBJ2-7
V: TRBV29-1
size: NA

CDR3: CSITGTGNEQLFF
DNA: TGCAGCATCACCGGGACAGGGAATGAACAACTGTTTTTT
D: TRBD1
J: TRBJ1-4
V: TRBV29-1
size: NA

CDR3: CASSLRQGLTDTQYF
DNA: TGTGCCAGCAGTTTACGCCAGGGGCTCACAGATACGCAGTATTTT
D: NA
J: TRBJ2-3
V: TRBV28
size: many

CDR3: CASNAVAEWVNNDQFF
DNA: TGTGCCAGCAATGCCGTAGCGGAATGGGTAAACAATGATCAGTTCTTC
D: NA
J: TRBJ2-1
V: TRBV14
size: NA

CDR3: CSAKPREGITIYF
DNA: TGCAGTGCTAAGCCCAGGGAGGGAATCACCATATATTTT
D: NA
J: TRBJ1-3
V: TRBV20-1
size: NA

CDR3: CASSPRGVAGGRSEQYF
DNA: TGCGCCAGCAGCCCCAGAGGGGTAGCTGGGGGGCGTAGTGAGCAGTACTTC
D: NA
J: TRBJ2-7
V: TRBV4-1
size: NA

CDR3: CAGGSRDRGRNSPLHF
DNA: TGCGCCGGCGGCTCCAGGGACAGGGGAAGGAATTCACCCCTCCACTTC
D: TRBD1
J: TRBJ1-6
V: TRBV4-3
size: NA

CDR3: CAMSNRGRETQYF
DNA: TGTGCCATGAGTAACCGAGGACGAGAGACCCAATACTTC
D: NA
J: TRBJ2-5
V: TRBV10-3
size: once

CDR3: CASSTESDIGDLFF
DNA: TGTGCCAGCAGCACAGAATCGGACATCGGGGATCTGTTTTTT
D: NA
J: TRBJ2-2
V: TRBV11-2
size: NA

CDR3: CATSYSLQSNSHEQYF
DNA: TGTGCCACCAGTTACTCGTTACAGTCAAACTCCCACGAGCAGTACTTC
D: NA
J: TRBJ2-7
V: TRBV6-2/TRBV6-3
size: NA

CDR3: CVSSSADRNTEALF
DNA: TGCGTCAGCAGTTCGGCAGACAGGAACACTGAAGCTCTCTTT
D: NA
J: TRBJ1-1
V: TRBV12-3/TRBV12-4
size: NA

CDR3: CSVTTSANSGELFF
DNA: TGCAGCGTTACGACTAGCGCGAACTCCGGGGAGCTGTTTTTT
D: TRBD2
J: TRBJ2-2
V: TRBV29-1
size: NA

CDR3: CASSQGTDSKGYDQYF
DNA: TGTGCTAGCAGCCAAGGAACGGACTCAAAAGGCTACGATCAGTACTTC
D: NA
J: TRBJ2-7
V: TRBV4-2
size: NA

CDR3: CASSLVGGGSTQQYF
DNA: TGTGCCAGCAGTTTGGTGGGAGGCGGCTCGACGCAGCAGTACTTC
D: NA
J: TRBJ2-7
V: TRBV28
size: NA

CDR3: CSVEGTREETQYF
DNA: TGCAGCGTTGAAGGGACTAGGGAGGAGACCCAGTACTTT
D: TRBD2
J: TRBJ2-5
V: TRBV29-1
size: few

CDR3: CAGSLVGAASYEQYF
DNA: TGCGCCGGCAGCTTGGTCGGCGCAGCCTCCTACGAGCAGTACTTC
D: NA
J: TRBJ2-7
V: TRBV5-1
size: many

CDR3: CARSLSGVGEKLYF
DNA: TGTGCCAGGAGTTTAAGTGGGGTTGGTGAAAAACTGTATTTT
D: NA
J: TRBJ1-4
V: TRBV12-3/TRBV12-4
size: NA

CDR3: CASSLTTSTGAPSEQYF
DNA: TGTGCCAGCAGCTTAACAACTTCGACTGGCGCACCCTCTGAGCAGTACTTC
D: NA
J: TRBJ2-7
V: TRBV11-2
size: NA

CDR3: CASSFLGTGWTKNIQYF
DNA: TGTGCCAGCAGCTTTCTCGGGACTGGCTGGACCAAAAACATTCAGTACTTT
D: NA
J: TRBJ2-4
V: TRBV11-1
size: NA

CDR3: CASSLGFDNHPQHF
DNA: TGTGCCAGCAGCTTGGGATTCGACAATCATCCCCAGCATTTT
D: NA
J: TRBJ1-5
V: TRBV5-6
size: NA

CDR3: CVSSAPLEQYF
DNA: TGTGTCAGCAGTGCCCCGCTCGAGCAGTACTTC
D: NA
J: TRBJ2-7
V: TRBV28
size: few

CDR3: CASTRGTGSSYEQYF
DNA: TGTGCCTCGACTCGAGGGACAGGGTCATCCTACGAGCAGTACTTC
D: TRBD1
J: TRBJ2-7
V: TRBV10-3
size: NA

CDR3: CASSYSNAVLPETQYF
DNA: TGTGCCAGCAGTTACTCGAACGCGGTGCTACCTGAGACCCAGTACTTC
D: NA
J: TRBJ2-5
V: TRBV6-2/TRBV6-3
size: NA

CDR3: CSAGTSDDTEAFF
DNA: TGCAGCGCTGGGACAAGCGACGACACTGAAGCTTTCTTT
D: NA
J: TRBJ1-1
V: TRBV29-1
size: NA

CDR3: CVSSFANTGELFF
DNA: TGTGTCAGCAGTTTCGCGAACACCGGGGAGCTGTTTTTT
D: NA
J: TRBJ2-2
V: TRBV5-6
size: few

CDR3: CASRLADLNTGEPFF
DNA: TGTGCCAGCAGACTAGCGGACCTTAACACCGGGGAGCCGTTTTTT
D: TRBD2
J: TRBJ2-2
V: TRBV12-3/TRBV12-4
size: NA

CDR3: CAKSPPLGEQYF
DNA: TGTGCCAAAAGCCCCCCGCTGGGCGAGCAGTACTTC
D: NA
J: TRBJ2-7
V: TRBV5-4
size: once

CDR3: CASTIWTTKDTQCF
DNA: TGTGCCAGCACCATATGGACTACGAAGGATACGCAATGTTTT
D: NA
J: TRBJ2-3
V: TRBV11-2
size: NA

CDR3: CASSYRLANTEAFF
DNA: TGTGCCAGCAGTTACCGACTGGCGAACACTGAAGCTTTTTTT
D: NA
J: TRBJ1-1
V: TRBV6-5
size: once

CDR3: CAWSLTAVANYGYTF
DNA: TGTGCCTGGAGTCTGACAGCGGTAGCTAATTATGGCTACACCTTC
D: NA
J: TRBJ1-2
V: TRBV30
size: NA

CDR3: CASSQDLETVDTEAFF
DNA: TGCGCCAGCAGCCAAGATTTGGAGACAGTCGACACTGAAGCTTTCTTT
D: NA
J: TRBJ1-1
V: TRBV4-1
size: NA

CDR3: CASSATGGFSKNIQYF
DNA: TGTGCCAGTAGTGCCACAGGTGGGTTCAGCAAAAACATTCAGTACTTC
D: NA
J: TRBJ2-4
V: TRBV6-1
size: NA

CDR3: CAASTGWTTEAFF
DNA: TGTGCCGCCAGCACAGGGTGGACTACTGAAGCTTTCTTT
D: NA
J: TRBJ1-1
V: TRBV6-6
size: NA

CDR3: CSGQGPKVETQCF
DNA: TGCAGCGGACAGGGGCCGAAAGTTGAGACCCAGTGCTTC
D: TRBD1
J: TRBJ2-5
V: TRBV29-1
size: NA

CDR3: CSVEFGAGAFYEQFF
DNA: TGCAGCGTTGAGTTCGGGGCAGGGGCCTTTTATGAGCAGTTCTTC
D: NA
J: TRBJ2-1
V: TRBV29-1
size: NA

CDR3: CASNFSVDQFF
DNA: TGTGCCAGCAACTTTAGCGTCGATCAGTTCTTC
D: NA
J: TRBJ2-1
V: TRBV5-4
size: NA

CDR3: CASSLTGINTDTQYF
DNA: TGTGCCAGCAGCCTGACTGGTATAAACACAGATACGCAGTATTTT
D: NA
J: TRBJ2-3
V: TRBV4-2
size: NA

CDR3: CVTHDPGQGLRSGNRPQHF
DNA: TGTGTCACCCACGACCCGGGACAGGGGCTGAGGTCCGGCAATCGGCCCCAGCATTTT
D: TRBD1
J: TRBJ1-5
V: TRBV10-3
size: NA

CDR3: CVSSYPASAYRMNYGYTF
DNA: TGTGTCAGCAGTTACCCGGCGAGTGCGTATAGGATGAACTATGGGTACACCTTC
D: NA
J: TRBJ1-2
V: TRBV6-8
size: NA

CDR3: CASSDKGAAGNQPQHF
DNA: TGCGCCAGCAGTGATAAGGGGGCGGCTGGCAATCAGCCCCAGCATTTC
D: TRBD1
J: TRBJ1-5
V: TRBV10-2
size: NA

CDR3: CSAGQGAEQYF
DNA: TGCAGCGCCGGACAGGGCGCCGAGCAGTACTTC
D: TRBD1
J: TRBJ2-7
V: TRBV29-1
size: many

CDR3: CSVNRDKTPGYTF
DNA: TGCAGCGTTAACCGGGACAAGACCCCCGGCTACACATTC
D: NA
J: TRBJ1-2
V: TRBV29-1
size: NA

CDR3: CANRAVAGWVNNELFF
DNA: TGTGCCAACAGAGCCGTAGCGGGATGGGTAAACAATGAGCTGTTCTTC
D: TRBD2
J: TRBJ2-1
V: TRBV14
size: NA

CDR3: CASSGKNGDTQYF
DNA: TGTGCCAGCAGTGGGAAAAATGGGGATACGCAGTATTTT
D: NA
J: TRBJ2-3
V: TRBV6-1
size: many

CDR3: CVSRPADLETQYF
DNA: TGTGTCAGCAGGCCAGCGGACTTAGAGACACAGTACTTC
D: NA
J: TRBJ2-5
V: TRBV28
size: NA

CDR3: CASSQDLVGGVGYNEQFF
DNA: TGTGCAAGCAGCCAAGATCTGGTGGGGGGGGTCGGATACAATGAGCAGTTCTTC
D: TRBD2
J: TRBJ2-1
V: TRBV4-2
size: NA

CDR3: CASSPGGRARAINTQYF
DNA: TGTGCCAGCAGCCCAGGGGGTAGAGCCCGGGCCATAAACACTCAGTACTTC
D: TRBD1
J: TRBJ2-4
V: TRBV12-3/TRBV12-4
size: NA

CDR3: CASSLLQRAVRTDTQDF
DNA: TGTGCCAGCAGCTTGCTTCAGAGGGCGGTACGCACAGATACGCAGGATTTT
D: NA
J: TRBJ2-3
V: TRBV5-5
size: NA

CDR3: CASSISWTTYEQYF
DNA: TGTGCCAGCAGCATTTCGTGGACGACCTACGAGCAGTACTTC
D: NA
J: TRBJ2-7
V: TRBV6-2/TRBV6-3
size: many

CDR3: CAGSQVATTGERFF
DNA: TGCGCCGGCAGCCAAGTCGCCACCACCGGGGAGCGGTTTTTT
D: NA
J: TRBJ2-2
V: TRBV4-1
size: NA

CDR3: CASAKGRGQETQYF
DNA: TGTGCCAGCGCCAAGGGGAGGGGACAAGAGACCCAGTACTTC
D: TRBD2
J: TRBJ2-5
V: TRBV9
size: NA